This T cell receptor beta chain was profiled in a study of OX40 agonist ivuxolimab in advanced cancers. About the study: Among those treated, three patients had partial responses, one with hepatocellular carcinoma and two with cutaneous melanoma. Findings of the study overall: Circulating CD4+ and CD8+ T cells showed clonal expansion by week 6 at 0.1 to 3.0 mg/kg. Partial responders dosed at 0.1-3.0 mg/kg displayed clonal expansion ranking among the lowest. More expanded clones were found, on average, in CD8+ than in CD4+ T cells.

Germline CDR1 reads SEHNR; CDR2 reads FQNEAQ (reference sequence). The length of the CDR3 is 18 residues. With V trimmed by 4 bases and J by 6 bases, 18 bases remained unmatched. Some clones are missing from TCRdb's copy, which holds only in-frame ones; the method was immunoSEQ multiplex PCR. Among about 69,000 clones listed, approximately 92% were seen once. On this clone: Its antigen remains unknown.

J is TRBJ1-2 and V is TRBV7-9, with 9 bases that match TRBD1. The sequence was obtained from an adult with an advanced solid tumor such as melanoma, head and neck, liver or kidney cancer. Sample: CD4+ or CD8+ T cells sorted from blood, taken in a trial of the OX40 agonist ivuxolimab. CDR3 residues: CASSSGTGNPLGLHGYTF. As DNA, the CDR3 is TGTGCCAGCAGCTCCGGGACAGGGAACCCTCTGGGTCTCCATGGCTACACCTTC.